This entry features one T cell receptor beta chain sequence. The antigen is undetermined. The sample belongs to a study of cytomegalovirus exposure and HLA in healthy donors. At the level of the study: In an early release, HLA-typed donors contributed some 80 million unique TCR sequences.

The study ran its PCR with 60 Vbeta and 13 Jbeta primers. The method was immunoSEQ multiplex PCR; TCRdb's version includes in-frame clones alone and lacks a portion of them. The repertoire holds approximately 110,000 clones, 77% seen once, with approximately 3.7% in the top ten. General study results and limits: CMV serostatus alone was available as immune exposure information. In a later analysis, HLA-associated beta chains showed higher expansion and lower generation probabilities than comparable chains. It was 164 TCR beta chains that were listed as cytomegalovirus-associated.

V gave up 3 bases and J gave up 3 bases; unmatched junction bases: 5. The CDR3 is made up of 16 amino acids. The germline V gene encodes CDR1 MDHEN and CDR2 SYDVKM. Sequencing was done on a sample of PBMCs. This sequence was found in a human donor in good health. The chain employs TRBV28 and TRBJ2-3; the match to TRBD1 covers 11 bases. The CDR3 DNA sequence: TGTGCCAGCAGTTTGGACAGGGGGCAAGGGACAGATACGCAGTATTTT. Protein product: CASSLDRGQGTDTQYF.